This T cell receptor (beta chain) emerged from a study of T cell responses to AZD1222 COVID-19 vaccine. To note about this clone: Its specificity is not known.

Germline V lookup: CDR1 ENHRY, CDR2 SYGVKD. V lost 4 bases, J lost 9 bases, and 15 bases lay in between. This CDR3 spans 13 amino acids. Study outcomes and limitations: Females made up more of the donors, who were largely white British, and clonal diversity may have come out too low. Only a handful of AZD1222 recipients tested seropositive at baseline. In the spike-specific TCR repertoire, nearly half reportedly target unmutated variant regions.

Clones were read by immunoSEQ multiplex PCR, and TCRdb kept only the in-frame ones, dropping some. The sample lists more than 150,000 clones, around 94% occurring once. The material sequenced was peripheral blood, taken 28 days after the second AZD1222 dose. The chain uses TRBV10-3 and TRBJ1-1; no reliable D call. This clonotype originated in an adult who received the AZD1222 COVID-19 vaccine. In DNA, the CDR3 is TGTGCCATCAGTGGAGGTGAACTTTACCAAGCTTTCTTT. Protein: CAISGGELYQAFF.